Shown below are 20 T cell receptor beta chains from a single sample sequenced in a study of CD8 T cells in Susac syndrome (dated by TCRdb to about 2019). The library was generated by the immunoSEQ multiplex PCR assay. RNA was extracted using the RNeasy kit, and roughly 0.5 to 1 ug of the RNA was reverse transcribed with random hexamers. The public reads were reanalyzed by TCRdb: fastp trimming at Q25, MiXCR alignment, in-frame beta chains only. Identical CDR3 proteins give one entry, which carries the most common genes and DNA. This sample comprises about 240,000 distinct CDR3 sequences, around 96% of them detected only once. Of the sample, about 0.095% is held by the ten largest clones. Input material: CD4+ T cells from PBMCs. These receptors were collected from a human donor with Susac syndrome.

This chain connects TRBV7-9 to TRBJ2-7, with 8 bases aligning to TRBD2. The CDR3 has 14 residues. V gave up 2 bases and J gave up 4 bases; unmatched junction bases: 4. The germline CDR1 and CDR2 sequences are SEHNR and FQNEAQ (reference sequence). This CDR3 is CASSLRGGPYEQYF. CDR3 DNA: TGTGCCAGCAGCTTACGGGGGGGACCTTACGAGCAGTACTTC.

The rearrangement joins TRBV19 to TRBJ2-2, with D possibly being TRBD1 (7 bases). The germline CDR1 and CDR2 sequences are LNHDA and SQIVND (reference sequence). V dropped 8 bases and J dropped 5 bases, with 15 bases sitting between them. The length of the CDR3 is 14 residues. CDR3 sequence (DNA): TGTGCCAGTGGAGGGGGCCAGGGGACCGGGGAGCTGTTTTTT. It translates to CASGGGQGTGELFF. The full variable domain, its missing parts supplied by reference TRBV19 and TRBJ2-2, is DGGITQSPKYLFRKEGQNVTLSCEQNLNHDAMYWYRQDPGQGLRLIYYSQIVNDFQKGDIAEGYSVSREKKESFPLTVTSAQKNPTAFYLCASGGGQGTGELFFGEGSRLTVL.

The rearrangement uses TRBV7-6 and TRBJ2-7; D is perhaps TRBD1 (5 bases). CDR1 and CDR2 (germline): SGHVS, FNYEAQ. The CDR3 loop spans 12 amino acids. Trimming took off 2 bases at V and 6 bases at J, with 8 bases between the two ends. The CDR3 sequence: CASSLQGSEQYF. CDR3 bases: TGTGCCAGCAGCTTACAGGGCTCCGAGCAGTACTTC. Using reference TRBV7-6 and TRBJ2-7 for the parts outside the CDR3, the full variable domain is GAGVSQSPRYKVTKRGQDVALRCDPISGHVSLYWYRQALGQGPEFLTYFNYEAQQDKSGLPNDRFSAERPEGSISTLTIQRTEQRDSAMYRCASSLQGSEQYFGPGTRLTVT.

The chain employs TRBV20-1 and TRBJ2-7, with TRBD1 matching 7 bases. The germline gives CDR1 DFQATT, CDR2 SNEGSKA (reference sequence). V was clipped by 3 bases and J by 4 bases; unmatched bases: 6. The CDR3 sequence is 13 residues long. DNA for the CDR3: TGCAGTGCTAGGACAGACAGGGCGTACGAGCAGTACTTC. It is translated as CSARTDRAYEQYF.

CDR3 DNA sequence: TGCGCCAGCAGCTCAATACCTGGAGGGACGTCTTACTCTGGAAACACCATATATTTT. The encoded protein is CASSSIPGGTSYSGNTIYF. The rearrangement links TRBV5-1 to TRBJ1-3; TRBD1 might be the D (5 bases). V lost 3 bases to trimming and J lost 0 bases, with 22 bases between them. Per germline, CDR1 SGHRS and CDR2 YFSETQ. The CDR3 is 19 amino acids.

DNA of the CDR3: TGCAGTGCTACGGACAGCAGTGGGCCCTATGGCTACACCTTC. As protein: CSATDSSGPYGYTF. The rearrangement links TRBV20-1 to TRBJ1-2; possibly TRBD1 for D (6 bases). Trimming pared 4 bases from V and 4 bases from J, leaving 16 bases between. Per germline, CDR1 DFQATT and CDR2 SNEGSKA (reference sequence). The CDR3 length is 14 residues.

The chain carries TRBV7-2 and TRBJ2-1, with 10 bases aligning to TRBD2. Trimming at V came to 2 bases and at J to 5 bases, leaving 3 bases not matched to a gene. The CDR3 runs 15 residues. Germline V gene lookup returns CDR1 SGHTA and CDR2 FQGNSA. CDR3 amino acids: CASSLQLAGNNEQFF. The CDR3 DNA is TGTGCCAGCAGCTTACAACTAGCGGGAAACAATGAGCAGTTCTTC.

The CDR3 DNA reads as TGTGCCAGCAGTTCACATGAGCAGTTCTTC. Residues: CASSSHEQFF. The chain has TRBV12-3 or TRBV12-4 and TRBJ2-1; no reliable D call. CDR3 size: 10 residues. V was shortened by 4 bases and J by 8 bases, with 3 bases between the two germline ends.

The chain has TRBV6-5 and TRBJ2-7; D remains unclear. The CDR3 is 13 residues long. The V gene lost 2 bases and the J gene lost 6 bases, with 11 bases spanning the gap. Germline assignment: CDR1 MNHEY and CDR2 SVGAGI. The DNA for the CDR3 is TGTGCCAGCAGTTACCAAGGGTCCCCCGAGCAGTACTTC. Translation: CASSYQGSPEQYF.

The J gene is TRBJ1-2, the V gene TRBV30, with D possibly matching TRBD1 (5 bases). Germline CDR1 GTSNPN, CDR2 SVGIG (reference sequence). The CDR3 totals 11 residues. CDR3 in DNA: TGTAGGCCAGGGTCGTATCATGGCTACACCTTC. Amino acid sequence: CRPGSYHGYTF.

This clonotype showed up just once. The CDR3 DNA reads TGCAGTGCTAGTCCCGGGCTGAACACTGAAGCTTTCTTT. This gives the protein CSASPGLNTEAFF. The gene calls are TRBV20-1 and TRBJ1-1, with D hard to call. V lost 3 bases and J lost 0, with 8 bases in between. Germline V gene lookup returns CDR1 DFQATT and CDR2 SNEGSKA (reference sequence). The CDR3 totals 13 residues.

This clonotype was observed a single time. The chain is built from TRBV11-2 and TRBJ1-1; possible D gene TRBD1, 5 bases. The V end lost 0 bases, the J end lost 4 bases, and 12 bases lay between the germline ends. The V gene's germline CDR1 is SGHAT and CDR2 FQNNGV. This CDR3 is 15 amino acids long. The CDR3, as DNA: TGTGCCAGCAGCTTAGAAGCAGGGAAGAGCACTGAAGCTTTCTTT. Residues: CASSLEAGKSTEAFF. Using reference TRBV11-2 and TRBJ1-1 for the parts outside the CDR3, the full variable domain is EAGVAQSPRYKIIEKRQSVAFWCNPISGHATLYWYQQILGQGPKLLIQFQNNGVVDDSQLPKDRFSAERLKGVDSTLKIQPAKLEDSAVYLCASSLEAGKSTEAFFGQGTRLTVV.

The gene calls are TRBV28 and TRBJ2-7; D is uncertain. CDR1 MDHEN and CDR2 SYDVKM come from the germline V gene. V was shortened by 4 bases and J by 7 bases, with 8 bases between the two germline ends. The CDR3 runs to 11 residues. CDR3 DNA sequence: TGTGCCAGCAGTTCCATTGGGGAGCAGTACTTC. This encodes CASSSIGEQYF.

V and J are TRBV20-1 and TRBJ2-3; D uncertain. V was cut by 1 base and J by 4 bases, with 6 bases left in between. Germline V gene sequence: CDR1 DFQATT, CDR2 SNEGSKA (reference sequence). This CDR3 comprises 12 residues. The DNA of the CDR3 is TGCAGTGCTAGAGGGCCGGCAGATACGCAGTATTTT. This translates into CSARGPADTQYF.

The rearrangement uses TRBV20-1 and TRBJ2-2; D is undetermined. V lost 3 bases, J lost 2 bases, and 7 bases lay in between. Germline CDR1 DFQATT, CDR2 SNEGSKA (reference sequence). This CDR3 is 13 amino acids long. CDR3 loop: CSASPTNTGELFF. CDR3 nucleotides: TGCAGTGCTAGCCCCACCAACACCGGGGAGCTGTTTTTT.

CDR3 residues: CASSSGGYNQPQHF. The CDR3 DNA sequence: TGCGCCAGCAGCTCAGGGGGTTACAATCAGCCCCAGCATTTT. The chain joins TRBV5-1 to TRBJ1-5, with TRBD1 identical over 7 bases. This CDR3 spans 14 amino acids. Germline V gene sequence: CDR1 SGHRS, CDR2 YFSETQ. Unmatched junction bases numbered 3, after V lost 3 bases and J lost 3 bases.

The chain employs TRBV28 and TRBJ1-5; no clear D. Trimming removed 7 bases at V and 5 bases at J, with 21 bases between. Germline CDR1 is MDHEN and CDR2 is SYDVKM. The CDR3 consists of 16 residues. This CDR3 is CASIPSRLGGYQPQHF. CDR3 bases: TGTGCCAGCATTCCATCGAGGCTAGGAGGATATCAGCCCCAGCATTTT.

This chain connects TRBV4-2 to TRBJ2-3; tentatively, D is TRBD2 (5 bases). The V and J ends lost 8 bases and 0 bases respectively, with 15 bases between them. The CDR3 sequence is 15 residues long. The germline CDR1 and CDR2 sequences are LGHNA and YNFKEQ. CDR3 in amino acids: CASSGAGGSTDTQYF. CDR3 bases: TGTGCCAGCTCCGGCGCGGGCGGGAGCACAGATACGCAGTATTTT.

V usage is TRBV2 and J usage is TRBJ2-2; D may be TRBD1 or TRBD2 (5 bases each). The ends were cut back, 8 bases at V and 7 bases at J, with 11 bases in the middle. The CDR3 covers 12 residues. Germline CDR1 is SNHLY and CDR2 is FYNNEI. In nucleotides, the CDR3 is TGTGCCAGCCGGTGGGACGTCGGGGAGCTGTTTTTT. This encodes CASRWDVGELFF. Full variable domain (rest looked up from reference TRBV2 and TRBJ2-2): EPEVTQTPSHQVTQMGQEVILRCVPISNHLYFYWYRQILGQKVEFLVSFYNNEISEKSEIFDDQFSVERPDGSNFTLKIRSTKLEDSAMYFCASRWDVGELFFGEGSRLTVL.

V is TRBV12-5 and J is TRBJ2-7; D unclear. Germline V gives CDR1 LGHNT, CDR2 FRNRAP. V was trimmed by 6 bases and J by 4 bases, leaving 16 bases between them. The CDR3 length is 14 residues. CDR3 region: CASGPRLDSYEQYF. CDR3 coding DNA: TGTGCTAGTGGCCCCCGGTTGGATTCTTACGAGCAGTACTTC. Using reference TRBV12-5 and TRBJ2-7 for the parts outside the CDR3, the full variable domain is DARVTQTPRHKVTEMGQEVTMRCQPILGHNTVFWYRQTMMQGLELLAYFRNRAPLDDSGMPKDRFSAEMPDATLATLKIQPSEPRDSAVYFCASGPRLDSYEQYFGPGTRLTVT.